Each of the 13 T cell receptor beta chains below was sequenced from the same sample in a study of blood T cell repertoires in COVID-19. Only in-frame clones appear in the TCRdb table, and some are missing; sequencing was by immunoSEQ multiplex PCR. The repertoire holds just over 300,000 clones, with under 90% as singletons. Sequenced material: PBMCs or T cells enriched from blood (not recorded which). These receptors all stem from a man younger than 45 who had recovered from COVID-19.

The chain uses TRBV19 and TRBJ1-1; perhaps TRBD1 as D (5 bases). V was shortened by 5 bases and J by 5 bases, with 15 bases between the two germline ends. In germline, CDR1 is LNHDA, CDR2 SQIVND (reference sequence). The CDR3 extends over 14 amino acids. This chain's CDR3 is CASSGGAGWTEAFF. The CDR3 nucleotides read TGTGCCAGTAGTGGTGGGGCAGGATGGACTGAAGCTTTCTTT.

This clone has ten or more counts. This chain links TRBV18 with TRBJ1-5, with D unclear. Per the germline V gene, CDR1 is KGHSH and CDR2 is LQKENI. The ends were cut back, 6 bases at V and 3 bases at J, with 15 bases in the middle. The CDR3 covers 15 residues. The CDR3 loop reads CASSREGGHNQPQHF. DNA of the CDR3: TGTGCCAGCTCTCGTGAAGGAGGTCACAATCAGCCCCAGCATTTT.

This chain links TRBV30 with TRBJ2-2, with TRBD1 matching 8 bases. Germline V lookup: CDR1 GTSNPN, CDR2 SVGIG (reference sequence). After removal of 5 bases from V and 4 bases from J, the junction contained 6 bases not matched to a gene. This CDR3 has 14 amino acids. The CDR3 DNA sequence: TGTGCCTGGGGACAGGGTACCTCCACCGGGGAGCTGTTTTTT. Translating it yields CAWGQGTSTGELFF. The full variable domain, its missing parts supplied by reference TRBV30 and TRBJ2-2, is SQTIHQWPATLVQPVGSPLSLECTVEGTSNPNLYWYRQAAGRGLQLLFYSVGIGQISSEVPQNLSASRPQDRQFILSSKKLLLSDSGFYLCAWGQGTSTGELFFGEGSRLTVL.

This rearrangement joins TRBV10-2 to TRBJ1-3; 9 bases line up with TRBD1. In germline, CDR1 is WSHSY, CDR2 SAAADI. This CDR3 is built from 16 residues. The ends lost 2 bases at V and 0 bases at J; junction bases unmatched: 2. CDR3 residues: CASSEDRGDSGNTIYF. CDR3 bases: TGCGCCAGCAGTGAGGACAGGGGGGACTCTGGAAACACCATATATTTT.

The chain couples TRBV11-2 to TRBJ1-4, with 7 bases identical to TRBD1. CDR3 length: 15 residues. The junction had 10 bases not matched to a gene; V was cut back by 5 bases and J by 7 bases. Germline assignment: CDR1 SGHAT and CDR2 FQNNGV. The CDR3 DNA follows: TGTGCCAGCAGCAGACAGGGCGGTATGGGTGAAAAACTGTTTTTT. Translated, it gives CASSRQGGMGEKLFF.

The rearrangement uses TRBV6-6 and TRBJ2-6; maybe TRBD1 (5 bases). Between the trimmed V and J ends, which lost 2 bases and 0 bases, there was a span of 5 bases. The germline V gene has CDR1 MNHNY and CDR2 SVGAGI (reference sequence). The CDR3 covers 15 residues. CDR3 nucleotide sequence: TGTGCCAGCAGTTACGACAGCTCTGGGGCCAACGTCCTGACTTTC. It encodes CASSYDSSGANVLTF.

The V and J genes are TRBV6-1 and TRBJ1-3; the match to TRBD1 covers 7 bases. V trimming: 2 bases; J trimming: 11 bases; junction bases outside the gene matches: 6. Germline CDR1 reads MNHNS; CDR2 reads SASEGT. This CDR3 has 13 residues. In nucleotides, the CDR3 is TGTGCCAGCAGTGAATGGACAGGTAGCCCCATATATTTT. As protein: CASSEWTGSPIYF.

The chain has TRBV28 and TRBJ1-3; a weak D match, TRBD1 (5 bases). The CDR3 totals 16 residues. CDR1 is MDHEN, CDR2 SYDVKM, per germline. V lost 2 bases, J lost 0 bases, and 11 bases lay in between. The CDR3 loop is CASSLGARLSGNTIYF. CDR3 nucleotides: TGTGCCAGCAGTTTAGGGGCGCGGCTCTCTGGAAACACCATATATTTT.

The chain has TRBV5-1 and TRBJ1-1; D is unclear. Germline V gene data show CDR1 as SGHRS and CDR2 as YFSETQ. There are 15 residues in the CDR3. Trimming took 0 bases from V and 7 from J, leaving 16 bases between them. In nucleotides, the CDR3 is TGCGCCAGCAGCTTGGGTACGAACACACTAAATGAAGCTTTCTTT. Amino acid sequence: CASSLGTNTLNEAFF.

The V gene is TRBV18, the J gene TRBJ1-1; no reliable D call. V lost 4 bases to trimming and J lost 6 bases, with 18 bases between them. The CDR3 length is 15 residues. CDR1 and CDR2 from the germline V gene are KGHSH and LQKENI. CDR3: CASSLLGPPGAEAFF. The DNA for the CDR3 is TGTGCCAGCTCACTCCTAGGACCCCCGGGAGCTGAAGCTTTCTTT.

The V gene is TRBV5-1, the J gene TRBJ2-1, with 7 nucleotides matching TRBD2. There are 16 residues in the CDR3. Germline-derived CDR1 and CDR2 are SGHRS and YFSETQ. V gave up 2 bases and J gave up 1 base; unmatched junction bases: 6. The DNA of the CDR3 is TGCGCCAGCAGCTTTTTTGGCGGGAGTTCCTACAATGAGCAGTTCTTC. Translated: CASSFFGGSSYNEQFF.

On this clone itself: Other DNA sequences within the sample encode an identical CDR3. The chain employs TRBV2 and TRBJ2-5; 7 bases are a match to TRBD1. This CDR3 has 13 amino acids. The germline V gene encodes CDR1 SNHLY and CDR2 FYNNEI. V was clipped by 5 bases and J by 2 bases; unmatched bases: 2. The DNA of the CDR3 is TGTGCCAGCAGTAGGGACAGACAAGAGACCCAGTACTTC. This encodes CASSRDRQETQYF.

This chain joins TRBV5-1 and TRBJ2-2; D unclear. V gave up 0 bases and J gave up 2 bases, with 11 bases separating them. Germline lookup yields CDR1 SGHRS and CDR2 YFSETQ. The length of the CDR3 is 16 residues. The CDR3 is CASSLAVSRNTGELFF. For the CDR3, the DNA is TGCGCCAGCAGCTTGGCCGTCTCCAGAAACACCGGGGAGCTGTTTTTT. The full variable domain, rest sourced from reference TRBV5-1 and TRBJ2-2, is KAGVTQTPRYLIKTRGQQVTLSCSPISGHRSVSWYQQTPGQGLQFLFEYFSETQRNKGNFPGRFSGRQFSNSRSEMNVSTLELGDSALYLCASSLAVSRNTGELFFGEGSRLTVL.